This note documents a single T cell receptor beta chain sequence. Looked up from germline, CDR1 is LGHNA and CDR2 is YSLEER. The V gene end was trimmed by 3 bases and the J gene end by 4 bases; junction bases not matched to a gene: 10. The CDR3 loop spans 19 amino acids. The data originate from a study of control samples from healthy donors and cancer patients. Generated by immunoSEQ multiplex PCR, the TCRdb table keeps only in-frame clones and is missing some. The sample includes under 130,000 clones, about four fifths of them seen just once. This chain uses TRBV4-3 with TRBJ2-2, with 14 bases matching TRBD2. Material for sequencing was blood. This TCR was sampled from a woman aged 45-65 years in good health. For the CDR3, the DNA is TGCGCCAGCAGCCACCGGACTAGCGGGAGGCCTCGGGGCACCGGGGAGCTGTTTTTT. Its translation is CASSHRTSGRPRGTGELFF.